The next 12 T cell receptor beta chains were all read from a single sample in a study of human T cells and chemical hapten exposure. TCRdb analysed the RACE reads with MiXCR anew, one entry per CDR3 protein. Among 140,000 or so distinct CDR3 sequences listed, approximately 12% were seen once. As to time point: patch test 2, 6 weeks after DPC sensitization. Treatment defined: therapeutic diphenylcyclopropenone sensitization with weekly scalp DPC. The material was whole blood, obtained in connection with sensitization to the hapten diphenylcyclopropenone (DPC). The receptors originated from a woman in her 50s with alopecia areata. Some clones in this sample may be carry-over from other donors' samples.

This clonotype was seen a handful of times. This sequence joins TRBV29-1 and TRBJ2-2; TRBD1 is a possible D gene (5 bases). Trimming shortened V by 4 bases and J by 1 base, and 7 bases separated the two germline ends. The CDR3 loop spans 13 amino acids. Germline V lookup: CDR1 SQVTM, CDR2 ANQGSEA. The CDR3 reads CSVVGQNTGELFF. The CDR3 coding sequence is TGCAGCGTTGTGGGGCAGAACACCGGGGAGCTGTTTTTT.

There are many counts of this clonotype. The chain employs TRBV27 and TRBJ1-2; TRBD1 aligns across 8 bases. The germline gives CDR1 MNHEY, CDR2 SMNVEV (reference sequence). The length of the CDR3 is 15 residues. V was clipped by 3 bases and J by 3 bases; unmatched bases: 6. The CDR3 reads CASSFSGGADYGYTF. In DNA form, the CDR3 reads TGTGCCAGCAGTTTCTCAGGGGGCGCAGACTATGGCTACACCTTC.

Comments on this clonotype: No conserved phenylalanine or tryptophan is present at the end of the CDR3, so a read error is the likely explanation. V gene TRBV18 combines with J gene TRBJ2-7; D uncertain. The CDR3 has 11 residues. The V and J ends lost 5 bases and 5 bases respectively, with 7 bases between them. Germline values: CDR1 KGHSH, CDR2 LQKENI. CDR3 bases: TGTGCCAGCTCAACTACCGACGAGCAGTACTAC. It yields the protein CASSTTDEQYY.

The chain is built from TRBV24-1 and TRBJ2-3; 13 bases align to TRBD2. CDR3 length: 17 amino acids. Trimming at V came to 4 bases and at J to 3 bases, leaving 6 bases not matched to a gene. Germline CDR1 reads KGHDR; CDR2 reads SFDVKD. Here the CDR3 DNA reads TGTGCCACCAGTGAACGGACTAGCGGGAGAAGTACAGATACGCAGTATTTT. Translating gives CATSERTSGRSTDTQYF.

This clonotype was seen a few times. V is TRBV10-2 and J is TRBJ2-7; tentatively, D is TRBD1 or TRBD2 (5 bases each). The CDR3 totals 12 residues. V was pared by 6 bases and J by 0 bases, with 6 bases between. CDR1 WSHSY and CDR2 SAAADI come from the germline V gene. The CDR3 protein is CASRGTSYEQYF. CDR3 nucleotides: TGCGCCAGCAGGGGGACCTCCTACGAGCAGTACTTC.

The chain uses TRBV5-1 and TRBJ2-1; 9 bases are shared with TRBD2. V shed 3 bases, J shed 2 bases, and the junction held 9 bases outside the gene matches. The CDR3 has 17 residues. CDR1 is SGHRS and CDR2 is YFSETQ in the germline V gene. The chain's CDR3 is CASSSKVRLAAYNEQFF. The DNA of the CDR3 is TGCGCCAGCAGCTCTAAAGTCCGACTAGCGGCCTACAATGAGCAGTTCTTC. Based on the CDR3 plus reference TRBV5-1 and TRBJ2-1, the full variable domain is KAGVTQTPRYLIKTRGQQVTLSCSPISGHRSVSWYQQTPGQGLQFLFEYFSETQRNKGNFPGRFSGRQFSNSRSEMNVSTLELGDSALYLCASSSKVRLAAYNEQFFGPGTRLTVL.

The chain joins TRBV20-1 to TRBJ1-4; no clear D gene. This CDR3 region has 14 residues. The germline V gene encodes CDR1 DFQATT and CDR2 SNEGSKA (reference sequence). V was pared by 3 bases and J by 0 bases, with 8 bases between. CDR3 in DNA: TGCAGTGCTAGGCGAGCAGCAACTAATGAAAAACTGTTTTTT. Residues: CSARRAATNEKLFF.

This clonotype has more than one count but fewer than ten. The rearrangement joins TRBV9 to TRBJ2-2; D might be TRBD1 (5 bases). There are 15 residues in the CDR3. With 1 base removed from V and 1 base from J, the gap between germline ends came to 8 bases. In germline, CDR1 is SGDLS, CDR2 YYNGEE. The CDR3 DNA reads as TGTGCCAGCAGCGTAACCCAGGGGAACACCGGGGAGCTGTTTTTT. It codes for CASSVTQGNTGELFF.

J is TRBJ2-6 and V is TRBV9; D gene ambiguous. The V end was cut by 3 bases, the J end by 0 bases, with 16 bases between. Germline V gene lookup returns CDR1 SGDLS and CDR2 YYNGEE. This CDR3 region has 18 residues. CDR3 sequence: CASSAGRGESSGANVLTF. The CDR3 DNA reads TGTGCCAGCAGCGCCGGTCGTGGGGAATCCTCTGGGGCCAACGTCCTGACTTTC.

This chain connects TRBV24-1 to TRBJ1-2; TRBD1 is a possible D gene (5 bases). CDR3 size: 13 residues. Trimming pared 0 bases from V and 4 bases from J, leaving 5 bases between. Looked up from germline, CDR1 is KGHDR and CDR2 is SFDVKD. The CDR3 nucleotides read TGTGCCACCAGTGATTTGGGGACCTATGGCTACACCTTC. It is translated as CATSDLGTYGYTF.

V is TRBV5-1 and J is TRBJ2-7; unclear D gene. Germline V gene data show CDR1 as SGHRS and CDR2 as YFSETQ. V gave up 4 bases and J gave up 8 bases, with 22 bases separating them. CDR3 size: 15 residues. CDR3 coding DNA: TGCGCCAGCAGCGGCGACGGCGGCTTGAGTGGTAAGCAGTACTTC. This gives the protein CASSGDGGLSGKQYF.

The CDR3 DNA reads as TGTGCCAGCAGCTTGGGTATAGCGGGAGGTATCCAAGAGACCCAGTACTTC. Its protein is CASSLGIAGGIQETQYF. The genes are TRBV11-2 and TRBJ2-5; TRBD2 matches at 10 bases. Germline lookup yields CDR1 SGHAT and CDR2 FQNNGV. Unmatched junction bases numbered 8, after V lost 3 bases and J lost 1 base. The CDR3 is 17 residues long.